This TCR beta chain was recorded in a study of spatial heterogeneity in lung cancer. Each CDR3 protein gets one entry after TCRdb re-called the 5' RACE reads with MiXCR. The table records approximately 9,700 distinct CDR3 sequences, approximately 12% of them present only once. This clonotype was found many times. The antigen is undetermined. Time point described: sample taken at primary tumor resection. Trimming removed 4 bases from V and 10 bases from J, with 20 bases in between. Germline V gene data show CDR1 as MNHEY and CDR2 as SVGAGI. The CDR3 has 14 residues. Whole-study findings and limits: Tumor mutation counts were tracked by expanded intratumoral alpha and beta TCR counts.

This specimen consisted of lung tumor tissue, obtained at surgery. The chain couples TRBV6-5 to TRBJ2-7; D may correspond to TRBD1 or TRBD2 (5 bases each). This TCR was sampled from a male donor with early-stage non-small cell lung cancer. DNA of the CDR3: TGTGCCAGCAGTTCCCGGACCGGGACCCCCGATCAGTACTTC. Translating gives CASSSRTGTPDQYF.